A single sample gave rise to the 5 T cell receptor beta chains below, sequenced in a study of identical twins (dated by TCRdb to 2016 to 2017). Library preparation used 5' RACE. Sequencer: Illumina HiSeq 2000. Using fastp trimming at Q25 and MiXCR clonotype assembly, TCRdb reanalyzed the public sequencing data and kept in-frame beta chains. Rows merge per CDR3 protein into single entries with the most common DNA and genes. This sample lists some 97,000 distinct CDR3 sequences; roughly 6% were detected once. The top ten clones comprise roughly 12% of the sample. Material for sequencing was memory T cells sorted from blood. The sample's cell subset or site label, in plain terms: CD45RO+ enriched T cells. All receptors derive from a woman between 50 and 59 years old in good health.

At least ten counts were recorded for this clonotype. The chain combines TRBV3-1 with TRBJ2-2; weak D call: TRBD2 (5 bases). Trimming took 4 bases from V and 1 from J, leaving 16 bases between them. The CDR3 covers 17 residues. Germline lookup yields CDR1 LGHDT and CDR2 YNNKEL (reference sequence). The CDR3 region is CASSLNRASWNTGELFF. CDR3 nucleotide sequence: TGTGCCAGCAGCCTTAATCGGGCTAGCTGGAACACCGGGGAGCTGTTTTTT. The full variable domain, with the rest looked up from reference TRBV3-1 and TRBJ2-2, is DTAVSQTPKYLVTQMGNDKSIKCEQNLGHDTMYWYKQDSKKFLKIMFSYNNKELIINETVPNRFSPKSPDKAHLNLHINSLELGDSAVYFCASSLNRASWNTGELFFGEGSRLTVL.

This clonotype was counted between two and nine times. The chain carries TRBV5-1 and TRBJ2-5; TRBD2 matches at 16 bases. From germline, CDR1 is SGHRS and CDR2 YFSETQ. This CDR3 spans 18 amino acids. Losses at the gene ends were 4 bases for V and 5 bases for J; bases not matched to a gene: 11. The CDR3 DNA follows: TGCGCCAGCAGCACTCCGGGACTAGCGGGAGGGCCTTGGGAGACCCAGTACTTC. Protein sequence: CASSTPGLAGGPWETQYF.

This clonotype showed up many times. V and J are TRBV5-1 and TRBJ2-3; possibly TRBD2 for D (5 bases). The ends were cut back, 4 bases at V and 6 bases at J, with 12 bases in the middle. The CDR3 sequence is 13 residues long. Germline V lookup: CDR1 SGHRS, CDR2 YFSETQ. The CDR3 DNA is TGCGCCAGCAGCGAGGGCCTCTTGGATACGCAGTATTTT. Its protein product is CASSEGLLDTQYF.

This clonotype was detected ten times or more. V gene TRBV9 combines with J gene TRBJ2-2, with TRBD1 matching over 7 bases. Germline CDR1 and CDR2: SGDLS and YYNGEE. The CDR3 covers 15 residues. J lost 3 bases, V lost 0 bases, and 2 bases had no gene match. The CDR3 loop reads CASSVGDSHTGELFF. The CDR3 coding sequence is TGTGCCAGCAGCGTAGGGGACAGTCACACCGGGGAGCTGTTTTTT. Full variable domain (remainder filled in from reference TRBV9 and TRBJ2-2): DSGVTQTPKHLITATGQRVTLRCSPRSGDLSVYWYQQSLDQGLQFLIQYYNGEERAKGNILERFSAQQFPDLHSELNLSSLELGDSALYFCASSVGDSHTGELFFGEGSRLTVL.

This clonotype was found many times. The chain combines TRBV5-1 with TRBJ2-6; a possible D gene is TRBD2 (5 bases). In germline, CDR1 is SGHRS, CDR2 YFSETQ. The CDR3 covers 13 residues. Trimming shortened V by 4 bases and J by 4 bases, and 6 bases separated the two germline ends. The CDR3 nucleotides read TGCGCCAGCAGCAGGGAGGGGGCCAACGTCCTGACTTTC. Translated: CASSREGANVLTF.